The count of the clone carrying this TCR beta chain is one. The data originate from a study of blood T cell repertoires in COVID-19. Clones were read by immunoSEQ multiplex PCR, and TCRdb kept only the in-frame ones, dropping some. The sample contains some 230,000 clones, 80% to 85% of which appear only once. The CDR3 extends over 14 amino acids. V shed 1 base and J shed 5 bases, with 10 bases lying between them. Germline V gene data show CDR1 as LGHDT and CDR2 as YNNKEL (reference sequence). The chain carries TRBV3-1 (or the pseudogene TRBV3-2) and TRBJ2-3; possibly TRBD2 for D (5 bases). The sample taken for sequencing was peripheral blood. The clonotype was recovered from a woman in her fifties or sixties with acute or convalescent COVID-19. CDR3 coding DNA: TGTGCCAGCAGCCAAGGCCCTGGAGGAGATACGCAGTATTTT. Protein product: CASSQGPGGDTQYF.